This record concerns one TCR beta chain sequence. With 5 bases removed from V and 4 bases from J, the gap between germline ends came to 4 bases. The CDR3 spans 12 residues. Germline V gene data show CDR1 as SGHRS and CDR2 as YFSETQ. The sample belongs to a study of blood T cell repertoires in COVID-19. Overall study: Samples of COVID-19 (acute and convalescent) were obtained from the United States, Italy and Spain.

Only in-frame clones appear in the TCRdb table, and some are missing; sequencing was by immunoSEQ multiplex PCR. The table records around 250,000 clones, about 87% of them present only once. The sequence came from a woman between 65 and 79 years old with COVID-19, enrolled during active disease. Sequenced material: peripheral blood. The chain combines TRBV5-1 with TRBJ2-6; D is unresolved. For the CDR3, the DNA is TGCGCCAGCAGGGCCGGGGCCAACGTCCTGACTTTC. Protein: CASRAGANVLTF.